The subject of this entry is one T cell receptor (beta chain). These data originate in a study of blood T cell repertoires in COVID-19. Overall study context: Acute and convalescent COVID-19 specimens originated in the United States, Italy and Spain. Sample material is recorded as cDNA or gDNA derived from T cells, B-cell-depleted T cells, or PBMCs.

Germline loops: CDR1 SGDLS, CDR2 YYNGEE. Trimming pared 2 bases from V and 3 bases from J, leaving 8 bases between. The CDR3 is 13 amino acids. Recruited during active infection, patients (from Seattle) were subsequently followed longitudinally. In the source study's methods: Estimated nucleated cell counts came from reference gene primer amplification. Sequenced by immunoSEQ multiplex PCR; TCRdb stores in-frame clones only, minus some. Clone size and the V and J calls come from that table; the DNA yielded D and trimming. The sample lists a few hundred thousand clones; over 80% were seen once. Sequencing was carried out using peripheral blood. The chain carries TRBV9 and TRBJ2-5; D remains ambiguous. The source is a woman aged 65 to 85 with COVID-19, enrolled during active disease. The CDR3 protein is CASSVSLEETQYF. CDR3 DNA: TGTGCCAGCAGCGTGTCGCTAGAAGAGACCCAGTACTTC.